This entry concerns a single TCR beta chain. The antigen is undetermined. The data stem from a study of early T cells in non-severe SARS-CoV-2 infection. About the study: The input, bulk RNA from unsorted whole blood, was sequenced, and chains were unpaired. Study results and limitations: The study's VDJdb matching favored anti-spike CD8 responses and missed private and CD4 specificities.

The length of the CDR3 is 13 residues. After removal of 9 bases from V and 0 bases from J, the junction contained 5 bases not matched to a gene. Germline V CDR1 and CDR2: LNHDA, SQIVND (reference sequence). Individual cDNA molecules carried attached unique molecular identifiers. Using its own MiXCR run on the 5' RACE reads, TCRdb lists one record per CDR3 protein. Altogether 25,000 to 35,000 distinct CDR3 sequences are present, around 5% being singletons, with the ten largest covering 21%. This chain joins TRBV19 and TRBJ2-7; 7 bases fit TRBD2. The receptor comes from an adult who was a healthcare worker with PCR-confirmed SARS-CoV-2 infection or an uninfected control (not recorded which). Material: whole blood. The CDR3 spells CASSGGPSYEQYF. Written as DNA, the CDR3 is TGTGCCAGCTCGGGGGGACCCTCCTACGAGCAGTACTTC.